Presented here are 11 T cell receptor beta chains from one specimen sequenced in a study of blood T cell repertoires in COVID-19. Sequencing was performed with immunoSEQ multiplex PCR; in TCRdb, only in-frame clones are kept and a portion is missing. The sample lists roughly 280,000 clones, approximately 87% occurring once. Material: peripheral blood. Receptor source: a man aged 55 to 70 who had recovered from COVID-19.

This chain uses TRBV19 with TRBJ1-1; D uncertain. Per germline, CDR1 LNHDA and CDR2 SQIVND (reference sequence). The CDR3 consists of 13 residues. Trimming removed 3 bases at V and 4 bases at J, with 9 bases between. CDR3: CASSIGQPTEAFF. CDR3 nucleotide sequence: TGTGCCAGTAGTATTGGGCAGCCCACTGAAGCTTTCTTT.

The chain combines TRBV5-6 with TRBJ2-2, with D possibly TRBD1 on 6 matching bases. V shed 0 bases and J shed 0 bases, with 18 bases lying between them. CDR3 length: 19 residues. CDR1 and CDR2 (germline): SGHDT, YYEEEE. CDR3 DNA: TGTGCCAGCAGCTTGGGGCGGGCGTGGGACAACCCGAACACCGGGGAGCTGTTTTTT. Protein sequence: CASSLGRAWDNPNTGELFF.

This CDR3 reads CASSHPGLYPATDTQYF. CDR3 bases: TGTGCCAGCAGCCATCCGGGACTCTACCCCGCCACAGATACGCAGTATTTT. The genes are TRBV14 and TRBJ2-3; D possibly corresponds to TRBD2 (6 bases). The germline V and J ends were trimmed by 3 bases and 2 bases, with 18 bases remaining between them. This CDR3 is 17 amino acids long. Germline CDR1 reads SGHDN; CDR2 reads FVKESK. The entire variable domain, with the rest obtained from reference TRBV14 and TRBJ2-3, is as follows: EAGVTQFPSHSVIEKGQTVTLRCDPISGHDNLYWYRRVMGKEIKFLLHFVKESKQDESGMPNNRFLAERTGGTYSTLKVQPAELEDSGVYFCASSHPGLYPATDTQYFGPGTRLTVL.

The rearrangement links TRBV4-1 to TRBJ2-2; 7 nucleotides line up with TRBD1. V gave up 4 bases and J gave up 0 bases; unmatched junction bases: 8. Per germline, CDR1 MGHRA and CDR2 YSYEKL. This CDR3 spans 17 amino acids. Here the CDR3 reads CASSLLTGRANTGELFF. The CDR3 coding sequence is TGCGCCAGCAGCCTCTTGACAGGGCGCGCGAACACCGGGGAGCTGTTTTTT.

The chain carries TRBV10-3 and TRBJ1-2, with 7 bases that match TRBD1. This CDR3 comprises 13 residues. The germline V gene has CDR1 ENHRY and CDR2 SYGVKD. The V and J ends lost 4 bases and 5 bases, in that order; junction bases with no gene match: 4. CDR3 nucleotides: TGTGCCATCAGTGGACTACAGGGGTATGGCTACACCTTC. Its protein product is CAISGLQGYGYTF.

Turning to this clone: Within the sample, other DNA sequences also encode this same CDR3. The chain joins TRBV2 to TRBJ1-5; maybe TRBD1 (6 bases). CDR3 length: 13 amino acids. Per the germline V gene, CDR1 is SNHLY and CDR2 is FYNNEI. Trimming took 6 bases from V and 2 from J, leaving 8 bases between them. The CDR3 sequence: CASRTGGNQPQHF. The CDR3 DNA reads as TGTGCCAGCAGGACAGGAGGCAATCAGCCCCAGCATTTT.

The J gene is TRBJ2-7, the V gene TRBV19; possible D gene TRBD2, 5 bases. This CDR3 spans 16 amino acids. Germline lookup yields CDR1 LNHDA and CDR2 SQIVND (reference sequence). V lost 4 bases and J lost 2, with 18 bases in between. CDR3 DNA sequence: TGTGCCAGTAGTACCCAAGGACGGGGTGAGGCCTACGAGCAGTACTTC. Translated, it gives CASSTQGRGEAYEQYF.

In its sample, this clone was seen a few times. In nucleotides, the CDR3 is TGCGCCAGCAGCTCCCCCCAGGGTATGGGCACTGAAGCTTTCTTT. Protein sequence: CASSSPQGMGTEAFF. The chain employs TRBV5-1 and TRBJ1-1, with D possibly TRBD1 on 5 matching bases. Trimming took 3 bases from V and 4 from J, leaving 16 bases between them. The CDR3 has 15 amino acids. The germline V gene encodes CDR1 SGHRS and CDR2 YFSETQ. Combining the CDR3 with reference TRBV5-1 and TRBJ1-1 gives the whole variable domain KAGVTQTPRYLIKTRGQQVTLSCSPISGHRSVSWYQQTPGQGLQFLFEYFSETQRNKGNFPGRFSGRQFSNSRSEMNVSTLELGDSALYLCASSSPQGMGTEAFFGQGTRLTVV.

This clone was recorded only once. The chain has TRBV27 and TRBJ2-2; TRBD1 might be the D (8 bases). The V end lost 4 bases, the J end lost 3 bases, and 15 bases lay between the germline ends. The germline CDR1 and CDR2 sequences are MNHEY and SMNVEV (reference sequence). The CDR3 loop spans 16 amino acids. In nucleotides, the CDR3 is TGTGCCAGCAGTTCATGGGGGGGACAGGACACCGGGGAGCTGTTTTTT. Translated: CASSSWGGQDTGELFF.

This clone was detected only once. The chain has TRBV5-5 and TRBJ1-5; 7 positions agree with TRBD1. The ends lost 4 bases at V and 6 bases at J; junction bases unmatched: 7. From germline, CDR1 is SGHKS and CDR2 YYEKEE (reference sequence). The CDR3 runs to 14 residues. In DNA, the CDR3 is TGTGCCAGCAGCGTGGAACAGGGGATTCAGCCCCAGCATTTT. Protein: CASSVEQGIQPQHF. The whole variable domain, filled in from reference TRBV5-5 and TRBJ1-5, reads DAGVTQSPTHLIKTRGQQVTLRCSPISGHKSVSWYQQVLGQGPQFIFQYYEKEERGRGNFPDRFSARQFPNYSSELNVNALLLGDSALYLCASSVEQGIQPQHFGDGTRLSIL.

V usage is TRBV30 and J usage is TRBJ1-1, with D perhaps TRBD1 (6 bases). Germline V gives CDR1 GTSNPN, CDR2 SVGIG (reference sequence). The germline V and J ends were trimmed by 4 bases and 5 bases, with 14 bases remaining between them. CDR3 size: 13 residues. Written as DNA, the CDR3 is TGTGCCTGGACGGCAGATCAGGGGACTGAAGCTTTCTTT. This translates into CAWTADQGTEAFF.